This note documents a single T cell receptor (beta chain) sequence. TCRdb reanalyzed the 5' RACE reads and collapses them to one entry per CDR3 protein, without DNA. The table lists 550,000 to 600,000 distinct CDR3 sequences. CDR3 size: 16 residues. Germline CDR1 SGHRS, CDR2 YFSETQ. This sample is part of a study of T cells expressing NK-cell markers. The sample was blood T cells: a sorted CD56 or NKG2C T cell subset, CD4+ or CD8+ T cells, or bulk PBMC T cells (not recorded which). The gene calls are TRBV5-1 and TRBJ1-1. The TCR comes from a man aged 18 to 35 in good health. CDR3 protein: CASSLGQGSKNTEAFF. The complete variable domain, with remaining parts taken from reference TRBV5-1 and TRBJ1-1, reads KAGVTQTPRYLIKTRGQQVTLSCSPISGHRSVSWYQQTPGQGLQFLFEYFSETQRNKGNFPGRFSGRQFSNSRSEMNVSTLELGDSALYLCASSLGQGSKNTEAFFGQGTRLTVV.